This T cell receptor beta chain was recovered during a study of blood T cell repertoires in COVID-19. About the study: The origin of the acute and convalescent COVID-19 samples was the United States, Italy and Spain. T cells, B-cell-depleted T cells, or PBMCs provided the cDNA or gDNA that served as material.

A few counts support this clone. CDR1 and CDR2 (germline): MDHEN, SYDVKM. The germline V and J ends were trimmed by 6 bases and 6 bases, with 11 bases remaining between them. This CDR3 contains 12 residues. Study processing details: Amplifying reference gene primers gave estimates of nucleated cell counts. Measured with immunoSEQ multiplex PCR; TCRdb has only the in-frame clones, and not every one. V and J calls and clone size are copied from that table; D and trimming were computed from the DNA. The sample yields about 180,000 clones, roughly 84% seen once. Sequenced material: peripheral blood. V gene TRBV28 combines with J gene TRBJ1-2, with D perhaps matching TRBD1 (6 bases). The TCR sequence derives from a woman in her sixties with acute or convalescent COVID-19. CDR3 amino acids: CASRAQGHGYTF. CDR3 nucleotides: TGTGCCAGCAGAGCACAGGGACATGGCTACACCTTC.